Sequencing of this T cell receptor (beta chain) was carried out in a study of T cell responses to AZD1222 COVID-19 vaccine. The study, taken as a whole, reports: Targets within unmutated variant regions were reportedly found for nearly half of spike-specific TCRs. There were mostly white British donors and more females than males, and clonal diversity was possibly underestimated.

Generated by immunoSEQ multiplex PCR, the TCRdb table keeps only in-frame clones and is missing some. The sample consists of roughly 160,000 clones, 88% of them appearing once. This clone was counted a single time. What it recognizes is unknown. The sequence was obtained from an adult in good health. The sequencing used peripheral blood, collected on day 0 of AZD1222 vaccination.

CDR3 loop: CASLNSASGNTIYF. Here the CDR3 DNA reads TGTGCCAGCCTTAATAGCGCCTCTGGAAACACCATATATTTT. J is TRBJ1-3 and V is TRBV28; no definite D call. CDR3 length equals 14 residues. The germline CDR1 and CDR2 sequences are MDHEN and SYDVKM. Trimming removed 8 bases from V and 0 bases from J, with 11 bases in between.